A selection of T cell receptor beta chains follows, all from one sample in a study of T-cell reconstitution after alpha-beta-depleted transplantation in children. TCRdb used MiXCR to reprocess the PCR reads, holding one entry per CDR3 protein. Here the sample spans approximately 170,000 distinct CDR3 sequences, approximately 10% being singletons. The sample here was PBMCs, taken before TCRalphabeta/CD19-depleted stem cell transplant. The receptors here all came from a boy aged 2 to 9 with acute myeloid leukemia, due to receive a stem cell transplant. Each CDR3 is given without its conserved first and last residue.

v_call | cdr3_length | cdr3_aa
TRBV12-3/TRBV12-4 | 13 | ASSYLAGGWNEQY
TRBV24-1 | 10 | ATSDQHSEQY
TRBV6-1 | 12 | ASMSLGFWSEQF
TRBV27 | 12 | ARSSTSGSHEQY
TRBV6-2/TRBV6-3 | 14 | ASSWGLAGNTGELF
TRBV20-1 | 12 | SARGLAVLKTQY
TRBV5-1 | 13 | ASSLSPGGNQPQH
TRBV5-1 | 12 | ASSFSGRGYEQY
TRBV20-1 | 13 | SARDSSGRVLEQY
TRBV4-1 | 12 | ASSLLGPQETQY
TRBV6-2/TRBV6-3 | 12 | ASIGTVHTDTQY
TRBV3-1 | 13 | ASSFTGSSYNEQF
TRBV7-6 | 11 | ASSSTLVGELF
TRBV7-9 | 13 | ASSLASWGTDTQY
TRBV10-3 | 15 | AIRGGPSVANTGELF
TRBV12-3/TRBV12-4 | 14 | ASSLVSAGAQETQY
TRBV4-1 | 13 | ASSQSTEVKPPLH
TRBV29-1 | 14 | SVEDLRLARSDTQY
TRBV27 | 13 | ASSPGTGGTDTQY
TRBV4-1 | 13 | ASSPSGQGGFEQY
TRBV12-3/TRBV12-4 | 11 | ASSLVRGYGYT
TRBV20-1 | 11 | SASPELQETQY
TRBV20-1 | 16 | SANSGTSGSAAYNEQF
TRBV20-1 | 18 | SAREAQGTSGRSKLNEQF
TRBV7-9 | 13 | ASSLGLAGTNEHF
TRBV30 | 13 | AWSESGGAWDTQY
TRBV6-5 | 13 | ASSYEPSIAGEQF
TRBV20-1 | 11 | SVRSGNTGELF
TRBV12-3/TRBV12-4 | 9 | ASRMNTEAF
TRBV2 | 11 | ASSYSNSYEQY
TRBV6-1 | 11 | ASRWNRNSPLH
TRBV5-4 | 13 | ASSLRSTSSDTQY